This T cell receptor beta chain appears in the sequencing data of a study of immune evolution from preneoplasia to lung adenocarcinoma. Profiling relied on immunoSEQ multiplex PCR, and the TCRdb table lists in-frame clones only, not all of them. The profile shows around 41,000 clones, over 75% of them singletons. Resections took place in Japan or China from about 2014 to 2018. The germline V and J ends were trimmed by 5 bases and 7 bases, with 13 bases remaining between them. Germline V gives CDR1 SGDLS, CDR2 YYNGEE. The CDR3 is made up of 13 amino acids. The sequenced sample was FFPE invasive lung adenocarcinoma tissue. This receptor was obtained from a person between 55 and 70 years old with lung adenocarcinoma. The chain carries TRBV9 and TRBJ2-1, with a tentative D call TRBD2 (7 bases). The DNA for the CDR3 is TGTGCCAGCAGTGGGCGGGGGCAAAATGAGCAGTTCTTC. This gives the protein CASSGRGQNEQFF.